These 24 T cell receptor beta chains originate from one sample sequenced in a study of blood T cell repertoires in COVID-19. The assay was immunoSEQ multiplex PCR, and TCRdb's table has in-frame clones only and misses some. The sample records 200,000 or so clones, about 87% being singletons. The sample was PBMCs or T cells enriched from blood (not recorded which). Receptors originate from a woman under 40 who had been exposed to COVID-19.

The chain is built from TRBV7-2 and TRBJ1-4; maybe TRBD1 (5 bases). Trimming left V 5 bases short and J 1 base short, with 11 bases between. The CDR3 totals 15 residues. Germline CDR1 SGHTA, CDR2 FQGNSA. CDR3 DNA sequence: TGTGCCAGCAGCCCTGGGGCACGAACTAATGAAAAACTGTTTTTT. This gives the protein CASSPGARTNEKLFF.

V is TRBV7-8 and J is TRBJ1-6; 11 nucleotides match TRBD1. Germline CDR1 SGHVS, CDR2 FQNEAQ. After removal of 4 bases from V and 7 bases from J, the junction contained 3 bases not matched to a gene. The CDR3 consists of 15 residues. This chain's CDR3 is CASSSRTGGNSPLHF. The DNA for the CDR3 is TGTGCCAGCAGCTCCCGGACAGGGGGCAATTCACCCCTCCACTTT. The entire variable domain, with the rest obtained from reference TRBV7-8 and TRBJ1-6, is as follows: GAGVSQSPRYKVAKRGQDVALRCDPISGHVSLFWYQQALGQGPEFLTYFQNEAQLDKSGLPSDRFFAERPEGSVSTLKIQRTQQEDSAVYLCASSSRTGGNSPLHFGNGTRLTVT.

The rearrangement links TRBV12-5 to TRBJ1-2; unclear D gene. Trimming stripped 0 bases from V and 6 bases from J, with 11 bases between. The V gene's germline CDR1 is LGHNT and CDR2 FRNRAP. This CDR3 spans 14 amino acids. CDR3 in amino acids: CASGLVSGVNGYTF. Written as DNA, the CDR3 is TGTGCTAGTGGTTTGGTATCCGGGGTAAATGGCTACACCTTC.

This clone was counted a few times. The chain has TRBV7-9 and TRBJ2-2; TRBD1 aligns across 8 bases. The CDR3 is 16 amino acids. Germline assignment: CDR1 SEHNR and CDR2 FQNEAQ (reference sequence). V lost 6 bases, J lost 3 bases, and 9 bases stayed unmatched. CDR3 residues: CASSPLQGADTGELFF. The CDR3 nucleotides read TGTGCCAGCAGTCCGCTCCAGGGGGCCGACACCGGGGAGCTGTTTTTT.

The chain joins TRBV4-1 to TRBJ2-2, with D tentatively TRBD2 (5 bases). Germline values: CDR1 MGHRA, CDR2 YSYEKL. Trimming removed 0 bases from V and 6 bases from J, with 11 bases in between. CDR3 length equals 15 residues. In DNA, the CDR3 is TGCGCCAGCAGCCAAGATTTAGCGACCCCCGGGGAGCTGTTTTTT. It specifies CASSQDLATPGELFF.

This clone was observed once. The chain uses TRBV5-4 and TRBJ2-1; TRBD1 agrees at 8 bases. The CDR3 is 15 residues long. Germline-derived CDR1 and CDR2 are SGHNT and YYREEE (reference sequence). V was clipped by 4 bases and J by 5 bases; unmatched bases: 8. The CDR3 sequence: CASSRPGQADNEQFF. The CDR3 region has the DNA TGTGCCAGCAGCAGACCGGGACAGGCTGACAATGAGCAGTTCTTC.

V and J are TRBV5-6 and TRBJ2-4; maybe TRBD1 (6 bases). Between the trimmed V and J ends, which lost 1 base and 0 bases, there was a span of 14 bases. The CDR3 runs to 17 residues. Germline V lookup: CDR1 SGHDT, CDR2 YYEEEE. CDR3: CASSLRTGHPAKNIQYF. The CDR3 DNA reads TGTGCCAGCAGCTTGAGGACGGGACACCCAGCCAAAAACATTCAGTACTTC.

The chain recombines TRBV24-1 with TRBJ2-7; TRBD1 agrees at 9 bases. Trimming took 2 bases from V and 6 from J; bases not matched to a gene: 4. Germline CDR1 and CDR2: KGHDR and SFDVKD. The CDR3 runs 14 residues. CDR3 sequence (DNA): TGTGCCACCAGTGATTCGGACAGGGGCGGCGAGCAGTACTTC. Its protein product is CATSDSDRGGEQYF.

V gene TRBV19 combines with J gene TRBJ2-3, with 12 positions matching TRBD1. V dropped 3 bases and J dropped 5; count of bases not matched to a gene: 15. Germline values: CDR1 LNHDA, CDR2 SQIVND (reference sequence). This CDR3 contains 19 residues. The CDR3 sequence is CASSIPGTGGAGLIDTQYF. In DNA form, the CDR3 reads TGTGCCAGTAGTATCCCCGGGACAGGGGGCGCTGGGTTGATAGATACGCAGTATTTT.

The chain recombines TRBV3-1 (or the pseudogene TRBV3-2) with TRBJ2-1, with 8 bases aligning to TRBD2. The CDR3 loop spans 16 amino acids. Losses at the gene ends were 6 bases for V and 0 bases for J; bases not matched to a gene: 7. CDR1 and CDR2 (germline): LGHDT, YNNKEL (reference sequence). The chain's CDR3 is CASSPGGGSSYNEQFF. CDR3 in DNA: TGTGCCAGCAGTCCGGGCGGGGGGAGCTCCTACAATGAGCAGTTCTTC.

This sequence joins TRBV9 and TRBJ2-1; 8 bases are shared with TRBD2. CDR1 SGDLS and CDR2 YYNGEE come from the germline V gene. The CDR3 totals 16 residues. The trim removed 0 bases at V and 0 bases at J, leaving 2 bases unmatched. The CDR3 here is CASSVGGRPSYNEQFF. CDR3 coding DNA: TGTGCCAGCAGCGTAGGCGGGAGGCCCTCCTACAATGAGCAGTTCTTC. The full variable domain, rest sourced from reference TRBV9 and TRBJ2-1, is DSGVTQTPKHLITATGQRVTLRCSPRSGDLSVYWYQQSLDQGLQFLIQYYNGEERAKGNILERFSAQQFPDLHSELNLSSLELGDSALYFCASSVGGRPSYNEQFFGPGTRLTVL.

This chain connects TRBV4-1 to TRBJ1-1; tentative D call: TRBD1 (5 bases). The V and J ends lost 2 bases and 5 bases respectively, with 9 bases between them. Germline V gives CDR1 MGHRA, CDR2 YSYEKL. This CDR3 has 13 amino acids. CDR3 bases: TGCGCCAGCAGCCAACAGGGTTGGACTGAAGCTTTCTTT. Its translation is CASSQQGWTEAFF.

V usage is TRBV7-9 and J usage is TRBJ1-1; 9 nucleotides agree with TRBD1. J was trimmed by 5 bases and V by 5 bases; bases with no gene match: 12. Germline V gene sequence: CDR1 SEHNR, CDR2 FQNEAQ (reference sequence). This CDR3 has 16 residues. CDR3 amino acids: CASSPPSATGGTEAFF. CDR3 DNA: TGTGCCAGCAGCCCACCCTCCGCGACAGGGGGAACTGAAGCTTTCTTT.

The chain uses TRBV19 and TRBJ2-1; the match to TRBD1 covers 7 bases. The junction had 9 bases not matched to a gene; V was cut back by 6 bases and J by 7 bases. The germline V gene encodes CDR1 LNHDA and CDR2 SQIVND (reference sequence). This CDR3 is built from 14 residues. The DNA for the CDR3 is TGTGCCAGTAGCCAGGACAGGAATGTGAATGAGCAGTTCTTC. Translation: CASSQDRNVNEQFF.

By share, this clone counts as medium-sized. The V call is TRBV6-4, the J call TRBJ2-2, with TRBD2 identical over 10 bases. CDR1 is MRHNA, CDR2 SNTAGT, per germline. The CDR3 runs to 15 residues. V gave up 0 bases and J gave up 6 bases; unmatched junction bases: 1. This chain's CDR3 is CASSDSAGGPGELFF. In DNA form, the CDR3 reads TGTGCCAGCAGTGACTCAGCGGGAGGGCCCGGGGAGCTGTTTTTT.

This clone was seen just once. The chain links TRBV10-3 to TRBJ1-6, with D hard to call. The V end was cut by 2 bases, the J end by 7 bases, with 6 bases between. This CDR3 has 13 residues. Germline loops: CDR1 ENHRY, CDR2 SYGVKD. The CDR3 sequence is CAISENGNSPLHF. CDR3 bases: TGTGCCATCAGTGAGAACGGGAATTCACCCCTCCACTTT.

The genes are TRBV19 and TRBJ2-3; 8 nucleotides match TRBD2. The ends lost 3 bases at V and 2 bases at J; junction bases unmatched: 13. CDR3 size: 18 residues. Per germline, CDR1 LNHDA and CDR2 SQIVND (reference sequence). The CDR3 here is CASSMNREGLLVTDTQYF. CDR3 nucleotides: TGTGCCAGTAGTATGAACCGGGAGGGCCTCCTAGTCACAGATACGCAGTATTTT.

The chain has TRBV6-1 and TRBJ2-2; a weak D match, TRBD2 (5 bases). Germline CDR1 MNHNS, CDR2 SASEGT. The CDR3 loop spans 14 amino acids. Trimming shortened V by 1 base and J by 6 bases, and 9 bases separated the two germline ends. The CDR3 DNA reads TGTGCCAGCAGTGAAGGGGGAGTCGCCGGGGAGCTGTTTTTT. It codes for CASSEGGVAGELFF.

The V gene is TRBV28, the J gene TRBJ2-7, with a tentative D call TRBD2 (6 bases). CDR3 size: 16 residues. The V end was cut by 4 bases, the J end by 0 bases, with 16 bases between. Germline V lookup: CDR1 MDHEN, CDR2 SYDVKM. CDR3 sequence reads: CASSSPRGGVSYEQYF. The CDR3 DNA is TGTGCCAGCAGTTCCCCTAGGGGAGGCGTCTCCTACGAGCAGTACTTC.

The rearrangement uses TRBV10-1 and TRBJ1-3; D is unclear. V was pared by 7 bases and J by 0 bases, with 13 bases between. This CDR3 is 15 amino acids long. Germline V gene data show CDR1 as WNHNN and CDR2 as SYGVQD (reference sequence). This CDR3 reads CASIQPMSSGNTIYF. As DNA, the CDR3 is TGCGCCAGCATCCAACCGATGAGCTCTGGAAACACCATATATTTT.

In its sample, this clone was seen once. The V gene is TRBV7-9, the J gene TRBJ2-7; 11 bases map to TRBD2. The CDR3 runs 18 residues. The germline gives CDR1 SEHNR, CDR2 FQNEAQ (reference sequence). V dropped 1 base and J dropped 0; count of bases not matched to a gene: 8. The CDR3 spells CASSLVVRGLAVSYEQYF. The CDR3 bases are TGTGCCAGCAGCTTAGTAGTTCGGGGACTAGCGGTCTCCTACGAGCAGTACTTC.

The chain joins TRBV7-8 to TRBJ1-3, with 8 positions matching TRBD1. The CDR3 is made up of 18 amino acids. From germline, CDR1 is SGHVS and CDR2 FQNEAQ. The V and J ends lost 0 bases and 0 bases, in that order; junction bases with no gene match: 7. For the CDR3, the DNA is TGTGCCAGCAGCTTAGCGTTTGACACAGGGGGCTCTGGAAACACCATATATTTT. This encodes CASSLAFDTGGSGNTIYF.

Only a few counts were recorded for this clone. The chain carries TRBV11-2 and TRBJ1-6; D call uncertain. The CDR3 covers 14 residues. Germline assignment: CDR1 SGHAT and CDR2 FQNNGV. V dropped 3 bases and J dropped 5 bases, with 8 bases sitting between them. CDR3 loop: CASSFRGNNSPLHF. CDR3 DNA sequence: TGTGCCAGCAGCTTCAGAGGGAATAATTCACCCCTCCACTTT.

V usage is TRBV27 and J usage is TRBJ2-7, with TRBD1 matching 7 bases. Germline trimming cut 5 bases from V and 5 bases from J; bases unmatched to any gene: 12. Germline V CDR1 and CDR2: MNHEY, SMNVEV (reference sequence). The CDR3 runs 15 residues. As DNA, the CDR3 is TGTGCCAGCAGTCGGTCACAGGGGTACGGTGACGAGCAGTACTTC. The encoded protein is CASSRSQGYGDEQYF.